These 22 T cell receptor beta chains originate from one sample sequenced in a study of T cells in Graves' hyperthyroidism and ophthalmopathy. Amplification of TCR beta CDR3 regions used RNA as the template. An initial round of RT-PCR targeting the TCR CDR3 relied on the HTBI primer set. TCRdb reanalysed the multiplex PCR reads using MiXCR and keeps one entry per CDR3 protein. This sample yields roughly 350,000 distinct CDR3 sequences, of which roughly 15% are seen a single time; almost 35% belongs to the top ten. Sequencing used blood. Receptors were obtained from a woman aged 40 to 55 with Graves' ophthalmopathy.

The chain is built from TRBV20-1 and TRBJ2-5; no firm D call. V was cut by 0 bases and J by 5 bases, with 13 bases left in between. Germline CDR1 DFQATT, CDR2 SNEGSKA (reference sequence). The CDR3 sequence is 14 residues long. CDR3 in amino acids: CSARDWQEAETQYF. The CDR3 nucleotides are TGCAGTGCTAGAGATTGGCAGGAAGCTGAGACCCAGTACTTC.

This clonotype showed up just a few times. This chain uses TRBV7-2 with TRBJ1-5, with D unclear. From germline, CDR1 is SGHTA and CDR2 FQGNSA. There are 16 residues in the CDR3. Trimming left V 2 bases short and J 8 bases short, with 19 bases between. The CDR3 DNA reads TGTGCCAGCAGCTTAAGTCAGACGGGCACCGGGGAGCCCCAGCATTTT. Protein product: CASSLSQTGTGEPQHF. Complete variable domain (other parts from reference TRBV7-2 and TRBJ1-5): GAGVSQSPSNKVTEKGKDVELRCDPISGHTALYWYRQSLGQGLEFLIYFQGNSAPDKSGLPSDRFSAERTGGSVSTLTIQRTQQEDSAVYLCASSLSQTGTGEPQHFGDGTRLSIL.

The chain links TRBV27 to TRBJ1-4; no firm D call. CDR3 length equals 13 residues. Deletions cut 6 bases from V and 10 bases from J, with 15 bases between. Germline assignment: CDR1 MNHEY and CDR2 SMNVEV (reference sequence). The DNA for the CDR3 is TGTGCCAGCAGCCAAGGATTTTTGGGAAAACTGTTTTTT. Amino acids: CASSQGFLGKLFF.

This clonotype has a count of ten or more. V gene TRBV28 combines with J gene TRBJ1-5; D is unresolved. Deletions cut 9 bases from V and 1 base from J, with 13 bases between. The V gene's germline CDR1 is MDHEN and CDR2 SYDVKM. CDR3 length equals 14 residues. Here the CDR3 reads CASEASWSNQPQHF. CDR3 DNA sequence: TGTGCCAGTGAGGCGAGTTGGAGCAATCAGCCCCAGCATTTT.

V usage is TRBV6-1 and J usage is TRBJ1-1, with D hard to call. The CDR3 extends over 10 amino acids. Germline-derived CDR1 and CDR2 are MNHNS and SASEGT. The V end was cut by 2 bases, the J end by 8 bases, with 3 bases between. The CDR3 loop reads CASSELEAFF. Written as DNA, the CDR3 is TGTGCCAGCAGTGAATTAGAAGCTTTCTTT.

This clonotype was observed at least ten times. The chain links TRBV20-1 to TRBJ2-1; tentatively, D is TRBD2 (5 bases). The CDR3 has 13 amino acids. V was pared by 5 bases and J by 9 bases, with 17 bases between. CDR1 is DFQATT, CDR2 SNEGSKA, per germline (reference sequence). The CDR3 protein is CSAALTRSTEQFF. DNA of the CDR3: TGCAGTGCTGCTCTCACTAGGAGCACTGAGCAGTTCTTC.

The CDR3 nucleotides are TGTGCCAGCAGTTCGGGGGATGGGCCCCAGCATTTT. Translation: CASSSGDGPQHF. This chain uses TRBV28 with TRBJ1-5; D possibly corresponds to TRBD1 (5 bases). The CDR3 consists of 12 residues. V was pared by 4 bases and J by 9 bases, with 10 bases between. CDR1 and CDR2 (germline): MDHEN, SYDVKM.

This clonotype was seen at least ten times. The DNA of the CDR3 is TGCGCCAGCAGCTTGGTCCAGGAAAACGAGCAGTACTTC. Protein sequence: CASSLVQENEQYF. The rearrangement uses TRBV5-1 and TRBJ2-7; D ambiguous. The V and J ends lost 0 bases and 5 bases respectively, with 9 bases between them. CDR1 is SGHRS and CDR2 is YFSETQ in the germline V gene. The CDR3 spans 13 residues.

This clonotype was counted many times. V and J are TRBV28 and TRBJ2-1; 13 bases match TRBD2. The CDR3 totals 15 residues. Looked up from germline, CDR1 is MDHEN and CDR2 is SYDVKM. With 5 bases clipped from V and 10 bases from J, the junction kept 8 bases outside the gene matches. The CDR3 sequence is CASSLTSGGVQEQFF. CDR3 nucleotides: TGTGCCAGCAGTCTTACTAGCGGGGGGGTTCAGGAGCAGTTCTTC.

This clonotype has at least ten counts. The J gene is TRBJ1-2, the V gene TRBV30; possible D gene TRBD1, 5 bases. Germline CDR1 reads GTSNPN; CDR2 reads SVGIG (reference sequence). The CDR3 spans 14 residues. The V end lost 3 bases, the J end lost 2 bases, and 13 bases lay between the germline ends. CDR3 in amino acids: CAWRRQGRNYGYTF. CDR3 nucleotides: TGTGCCTGGAGACGGCAGGGCCGGAACTATGGCTACACCTTC.

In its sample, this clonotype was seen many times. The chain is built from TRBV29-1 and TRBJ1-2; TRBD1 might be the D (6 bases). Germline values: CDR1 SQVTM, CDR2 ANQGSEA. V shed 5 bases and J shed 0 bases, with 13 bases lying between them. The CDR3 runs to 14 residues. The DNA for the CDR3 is TGCAGCGTTTCTACAGGGAAAGCTAACTATGGCTACACCTTC. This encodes CSVSTGKANYGYTF.

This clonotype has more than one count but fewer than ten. CDR3 DNA sequence: TGTGCCAGCAGGCCGACGGGCTGGGAGACCCAGTACTTC. Translation gives CASRPTGWETQYF. This rearrangement joins TRBV5-8 to TRBJ2-5; D is unclear. The germline V gene encodes CDR1 SGHTS and CDR2 YDEGEE. The length of the CDR3 is 13 residues. V gave up 5 bases and J gave up 5 bases, with 13 bases separating them. The whole variable domain, filled in from reference TRBV5-8 and TRBJ2-5, reads EAGVTQSPTHLIKTRGQQATLRCSPISGHTSVYWYQQALGLGLQFLLWYDEGEERNRGNFPPRFSGRQFPNYSSELNVNALELEDSALYLCASRPTGWETQYFGPGTRLLVL.

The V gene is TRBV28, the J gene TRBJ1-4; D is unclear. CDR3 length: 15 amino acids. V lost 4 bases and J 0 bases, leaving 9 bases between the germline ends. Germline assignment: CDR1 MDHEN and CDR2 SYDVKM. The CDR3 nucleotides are TGTGCCAGCAGTTACAATAGTGCAACTAATGAAAAACTGTTTTTT. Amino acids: CASSYNSATNEKLFF. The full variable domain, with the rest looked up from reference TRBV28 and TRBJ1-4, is DVKVTQSSRYLVKRTGEKVFLECVQDMDHENMFWYRQDPGLGLRLIYFSYDVKMKEKGDIPEGYSVSREKKERFSLILESASTNQTSMYLCASSYNSATNEKLFFGSGTQLSVL.

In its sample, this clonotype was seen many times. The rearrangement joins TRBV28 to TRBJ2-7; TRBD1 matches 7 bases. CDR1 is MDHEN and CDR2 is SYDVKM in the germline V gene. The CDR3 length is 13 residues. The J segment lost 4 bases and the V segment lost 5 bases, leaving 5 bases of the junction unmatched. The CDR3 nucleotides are TGTGCCAGCAGTGACAGGGTGAGATACGAGCAGTACTTC. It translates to CASSDRVRYEQYF.

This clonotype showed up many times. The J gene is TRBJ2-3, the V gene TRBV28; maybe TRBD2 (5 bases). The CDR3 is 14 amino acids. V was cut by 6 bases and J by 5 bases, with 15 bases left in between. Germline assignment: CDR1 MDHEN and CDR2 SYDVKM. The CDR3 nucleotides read TGTGCCAGCAGGGAACTAGGTTCAGTAGATACGCAGTATTTT. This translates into CASRELGSVDTQYF.

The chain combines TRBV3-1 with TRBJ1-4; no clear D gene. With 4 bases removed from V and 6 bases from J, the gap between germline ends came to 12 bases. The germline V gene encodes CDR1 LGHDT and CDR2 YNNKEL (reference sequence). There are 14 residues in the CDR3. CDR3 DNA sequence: TGTGCCAGCAGCCTTTACCGGGAGGATGAAAAACTGTTTTTT. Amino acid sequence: CASSLYREDEKLFF.

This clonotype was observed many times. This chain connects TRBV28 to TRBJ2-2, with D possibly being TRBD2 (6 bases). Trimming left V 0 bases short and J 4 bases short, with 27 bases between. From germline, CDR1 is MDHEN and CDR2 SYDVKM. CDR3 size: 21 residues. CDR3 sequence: CASSLCLWGFGRPSCTGELFF. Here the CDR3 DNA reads TGTGCCAGCAGTTTATGCCTCTGGGGTTTTGGGAGGCCTTCTTGCACCGGGGAGCTGTTTTTT.

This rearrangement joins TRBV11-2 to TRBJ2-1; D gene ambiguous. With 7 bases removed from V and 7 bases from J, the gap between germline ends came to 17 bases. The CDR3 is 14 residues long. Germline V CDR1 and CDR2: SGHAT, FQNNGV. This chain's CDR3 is CASTDKQMVNEQFF. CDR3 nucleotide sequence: TGTGCCAGCACCGACAAGCAAATGGTAAATGAGCAGTTCTTC.

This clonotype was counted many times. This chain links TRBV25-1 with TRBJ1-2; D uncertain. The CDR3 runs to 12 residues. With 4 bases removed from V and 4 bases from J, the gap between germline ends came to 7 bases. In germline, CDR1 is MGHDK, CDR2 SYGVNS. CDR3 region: CASSGPFYGYTF. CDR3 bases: TGTGCCAGCAGTGGCCCCTTCTATGGCTACACCTTC.

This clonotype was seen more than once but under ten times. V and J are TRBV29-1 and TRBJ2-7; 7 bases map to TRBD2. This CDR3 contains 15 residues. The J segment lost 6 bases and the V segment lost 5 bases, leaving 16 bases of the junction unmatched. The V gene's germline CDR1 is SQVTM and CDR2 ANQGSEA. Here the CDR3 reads CSVWGGSTGIGEQYF. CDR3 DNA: TGCAGCGTTTGGGGGGGTTCTACGGGTATAGGCGAGCAGTACTTC.

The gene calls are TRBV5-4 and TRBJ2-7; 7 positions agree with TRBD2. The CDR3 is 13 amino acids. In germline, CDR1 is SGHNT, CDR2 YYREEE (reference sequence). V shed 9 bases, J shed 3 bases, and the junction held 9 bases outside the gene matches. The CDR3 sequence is CATRKTGGYEQYF. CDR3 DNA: TGTGCCACCCGAAAGACGGGAGGCTACGAGCAGTACTTC.

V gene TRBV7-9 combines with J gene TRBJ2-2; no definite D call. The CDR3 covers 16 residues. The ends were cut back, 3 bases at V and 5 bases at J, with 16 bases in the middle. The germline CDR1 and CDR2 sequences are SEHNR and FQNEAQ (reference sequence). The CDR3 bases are TGTGCCAGCAGCTTCAGGTCTCAGGCGCATACCGGGGAGCTGTTTTTT. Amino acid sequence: CASSFRSQAHTGELFF.